These 14 T cell receptor beta chains were all obtained from the same sample, sequenced in a study of tumor-infiltrating lymphocytes in primary liver carcinoma. The authors made TCR beta cDNA from 400 to 600 ng total RNA with a constant-region primer. Libraries for TCR beta were built through three nested multiplex PCR rounds, which together made up a slightly modified ARM-PCR procedure. Two initial PCR rounds of 10 to 11 cycles each paired TRBV1-TRBV30 forward primers with a C-beta reverse primer. MiXCR was run by TCRdb on the multiplex PCR reads, yielding one entry per CDR3 protein. The table has 150,000 to 200,000 distinct CDR3 sequences, around 60% seen once; the top ten hold 7% to 8.5%. Unsorted whole blood supplied the blood RNA, and germline DNA was isolated too. The sequenced sample was peripheral blood. These receptors were collected from a woman aged 55-70 years with primary liver carcinoma and hepatitis B virus infection.

In regard to this clonotype: Its ends do not fully match the called genes, so a read error is possible. V and J are TRBV2 and TRBJ1-5; D uncertain. Germline V gene data show CDR1 as SNHLY and CDR2 as FYNNEI. The CDR3 totals 14 residues. CDR3 DNA sequence: TGTGCCAGCAGTGTATATACGGGGAATCAACCCCAGCATTTT. It is translated as CASSVYTGNQPQHF. Complete variable domain (other parts from reference TRBV2 and TRBJ1-5): EPEVTQTPSHQVTQMGQEVILRCVPISNHLYFYWYRQILGQKVEFLVSFYNNEISEKSEIFDDQFSVERPDGSNFTLKIRSTKLEDSAMYFCASSVYTGNQPQHFGDGTRLSIL.

About this clonotype itself: A read error is possible here, since a much larger clone lies one base away. This rearrangement joins TRBV11-2 to TRBJ2-7, with a weak D call TRBD2 (6 bases). Germline lookup yields CDR1 SGHAT and CDR2 FQNNGV. CDR3 size: 14 residues. The CDR3 DNA sequence: TGTGCCAGCAGCTTTCCGGGAGTGCACTACGAGCAGCACTTC. It yields the protein CASSFPGVHYEQHF.

At least ten counts were recorded for this clonotype. The V call is TRBV11-2, the J call TRBJ2-1; D perhaps matches TRBD2 (6 bases). This CDR3 has 13 residues. Trimming left V 0 bases short and J 8 bases short, with 8 bases between. Germline loops: CDR1 SGHAT, CDR2 FQNNGV. Here the CDR3 reads CASSLDWGDEQFF. CDR3 in DNA: TGTGCCAGCAGCTTAGATTGGGGGGATGAGCAGTTCTTC.

For this clonotype: A much bigger clone sits one base away, suggesting this may be a read error. The chain links TRBV5-6 to TRBJ2-1; D perhaps matches TRBD2 (6 bases). The CDR3 consists of 16 residues. V dropped 7 bases and J dropped 0 bases, with 17 bases sitting between them. CDR1 SGHDT and CDR2 YYEEEE come from the germline V gene. The CDR3 DNA sequence: TGTGCCAGCCAGATTTCGGCGGGGAGCTCCTACAATGAGCAGTTCTTC. Its protein product is CASQISAGSSYNEQFF.

A remark on this clonotype: A much larger clone differs from this one at a single base, so this may be a read error. This CDR3 fails to terminate in the conserved phenylalanine or tryptophan, so it likely reflects a read error. V and J are TRBV28 and TRBJ2-7; the D is unclear. CDR1 MDHEN and CDR2 SYDVKM come from the germline V gene. This CDR3 comprises 15 residues. Trimming shortened V by 5 bases and J by 0 bases, and 14 bases separated the two germline ends. The CDR3 sequence: CASSPPASFSYEQYS. CDR3 bases: TGTGCCAGCAGTCCTCCGGCAAGCTTCTCCTACGAGCAGTACTCC.

As regards this clonotype: A read error is possible here, since a much larger clone lies one base away. The chain uses TRBV29-1 and TRBJ2-1; TRBD2 aligns across 8 bases. This CDR3 is 14 amino acids long. CDR1 SQVTM and CDR2 ANQGSEA come from the germline V gene. Here the CDR3 reads CSVERGRDYNEEFF. The CDR3 DNA follows: TGCAGCGTCGAGCGGGGGAGGGACTACAATGAGGAGTTCTTC.

The chain is built from TRBV7-9 and TRBJ1-3; D call uncertain. Germline CDR1 is SEHNR and CDR2 is FQNEAQ (reference sequence). V dropped 4 bases and J dropped 2 bases, with 9 bases sitting between them. CDR3 length equals 14 residues. The CDR3 nucleotides are TGTGCCAGCAGCTCACGGGATACTGGAAACACCATATATTTT. It is translated as CASSSRDTGNTIYF.

J is TRBJ2-7 and V is TRBV2; no clear D gene. Germline V CDR1 and CDR2: SNHLY, FYNNEI. The CDR3 length is 12 residues. Trimming stripped 0 bases from V and 6 bases from J, with 6 bases between. The CDR3 sequence: CASSEAHSEQYF. DNA for the CDR3: TGTGCCAGCAGTGAAGCGCATTCCGAGCAGTACTTC.

Turning to this clonotype: Likely a read error: the CDR3 ends without its conserved phenylalanine or tryptophan. The chain uses TRBV6-5 and TRBJ2-7; TRBD2 matches 9 bases. Germline lookup yields CDR1 MNHEY and CDR2 SVGAGI. The CDR3 totals 13 residues. CDR3: CASRRGGPYVQYL. In nucleotides, the CDR3 is TGTGCCAGCCGGCGGGGGGGCCCCTACGTGCAGTACCTC.

This clonotype has a count of ten or more. The chain links TRBV28 to TRBJ1-2, with D hard to call. The CDR3 has 11 amino acids. Trimming pared 3 bases from V and 4 bases from J, leaving 3 bases between. Germline V lookup: CDR1 MDHEN, CDR2 SYDVKM. CDR3 sequence: CASSFGYGYTF. As DNA, the CDR3 is TGTGCCAGCAGTTTCGGCTATGGCTACACCTTC.

In this sample, this clonotype turned up many times. The chain recombines TRBV6-1 with TRBJ2-7; TRBD1 matches at 9 bases. CDR1 is MNHNS, CDR2 SASEGT, per germline. With V trimmed by 1 base and J by 0 bases, 1 base remained unmatched. CDR3 length: 15 residues. CDR3 residues: CASSEGTGDSYEQYF. The CDR3 DNA reads as TGTGCCAGCAGTGAAGGGACAGGGGACTCCTACGAGCAGTACTTC.

Of note for this clonotype: The junction and the germline gene differ at one end; a read error may be behind it. V usage is TRBV11-3 and J usage is TRBJ2-1; tentatively, D is TRBD1 or TRBD2 (5 bases each). Per the germline V gene, CDR1 is SGHNT and CDR2 is YENEEA. The CDR3 loop spans 12 amino acids. In DNA form, the CDR3 reads TGTGCCAGCGGCCCCGGGACCGGATCCCAGTCCTTC. Amino acids: CASGPGTGSQSF.

The sample holds many counts of this clonotype. This chain links TRBV29-1 with TRBJ2-7; D is possibly TRBD1 (6 bases). This CDR3 is built from 17 residues. Per the germline V gene, CDR1 is SQVTM and CDR2 is ANQGSEA. V shed 0 bases and J shed 4 bases, with 22 bases lying between them. The DNA for the CDR3 is TGCAGCGTTGAAGATTCCGGTCTGGACAGCTCCCCGTACGAGCAGTACTTC. Amino acid sequence: CSVEDSGLDSSPYEQYF.

As to this clonotype: This may stem from a read error, because a much larger clone lies one nucleotide away. The chain combines TRBV29-1 with TRBJ1-1; no clear D gene. Trimming removed 1 base from V and 3 bases from J, with 9 bases in between. This CDR3 contains 13 residues. Germline V CDR1 and CDR2: SQVTM, ANQGSEA. The CDR3 sequence: CSVEVYEYTEAFF. The CDR3 bases are TGCAGCGTTGAAGTGTATGAGTACACTGAAGCTTTCTTT.